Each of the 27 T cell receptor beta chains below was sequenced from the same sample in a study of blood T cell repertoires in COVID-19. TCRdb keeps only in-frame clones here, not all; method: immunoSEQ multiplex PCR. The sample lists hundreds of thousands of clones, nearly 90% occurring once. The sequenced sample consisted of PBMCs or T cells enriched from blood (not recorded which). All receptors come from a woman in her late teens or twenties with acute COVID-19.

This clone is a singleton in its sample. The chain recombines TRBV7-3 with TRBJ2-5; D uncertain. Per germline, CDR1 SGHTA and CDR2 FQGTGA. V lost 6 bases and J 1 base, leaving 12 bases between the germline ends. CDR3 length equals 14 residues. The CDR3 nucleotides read TGTGCCAGCAGTTTAGGTACAAGCCAAGAGACCCAGTACTTC. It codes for CASSLGTSQETQYF.

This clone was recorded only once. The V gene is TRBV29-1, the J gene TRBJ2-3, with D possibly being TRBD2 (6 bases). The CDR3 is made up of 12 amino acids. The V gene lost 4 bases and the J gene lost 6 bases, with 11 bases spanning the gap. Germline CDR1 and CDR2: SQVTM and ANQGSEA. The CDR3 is CSVGGSGDTQYF. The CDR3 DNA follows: TGCAGCGTTGGAGGTAGCGGCGATACGCAGTATTTT.

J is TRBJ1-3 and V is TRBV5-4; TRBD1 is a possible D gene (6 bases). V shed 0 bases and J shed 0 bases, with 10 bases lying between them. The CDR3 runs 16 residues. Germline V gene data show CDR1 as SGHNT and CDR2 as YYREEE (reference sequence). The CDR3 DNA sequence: TGTGCCAGCAGCTTGGGTAGGGGGATCTCTGGAAACACCATATATTTT. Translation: CASSLGRGISGNTIYF.

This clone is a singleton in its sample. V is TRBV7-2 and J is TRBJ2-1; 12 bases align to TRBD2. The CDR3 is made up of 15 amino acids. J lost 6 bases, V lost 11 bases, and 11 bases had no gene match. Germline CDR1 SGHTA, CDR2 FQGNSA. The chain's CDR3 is CAGGVALAGGNEQFF. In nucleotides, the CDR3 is TGTGCCGGAGGGGTAGCACTAGCGGGAGGCAATGAGCAGTTCTTC.

The CDR3 nucleotides are TGTGCCAGCAGCCAACGGTTAGTCCTTACAGATACGCAGTATTTT. Translation gives CASSQRLVLTDTQYF. The chain is built from TRBV14 and TRBJ2-3; D uncertain. From germline, CDR1 is SGHDN and CDR2 FVKESK. V was shortened by 2 bases and J by 3 bases, with 12 bases between the two germline ends. CDR3 size: 15 residues.

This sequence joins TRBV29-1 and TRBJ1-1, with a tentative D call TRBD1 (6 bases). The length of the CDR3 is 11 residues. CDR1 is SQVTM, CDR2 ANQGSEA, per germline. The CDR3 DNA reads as TGCAGAGTGGACAGATACACTGAAGCTTTCTTT. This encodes CRVDRYTEAFF.

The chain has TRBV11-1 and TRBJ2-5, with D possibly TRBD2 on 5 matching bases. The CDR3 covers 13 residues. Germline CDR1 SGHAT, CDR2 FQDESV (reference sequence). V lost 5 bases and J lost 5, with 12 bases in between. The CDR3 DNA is TGTGCCAGCAGCGACACTAGTTTTGAGACCCAGTACTTC. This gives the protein CASSDTSFETQYF.

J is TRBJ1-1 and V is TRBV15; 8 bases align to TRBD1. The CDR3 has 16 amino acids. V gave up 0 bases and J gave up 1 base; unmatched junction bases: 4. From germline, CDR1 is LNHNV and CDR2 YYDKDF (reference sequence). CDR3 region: CATSREPGQGNTEAFF. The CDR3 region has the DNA TGTGCCACCAGCAGAGAACCCGGACAGGGGAACACTGAAGCTTTCTTT.

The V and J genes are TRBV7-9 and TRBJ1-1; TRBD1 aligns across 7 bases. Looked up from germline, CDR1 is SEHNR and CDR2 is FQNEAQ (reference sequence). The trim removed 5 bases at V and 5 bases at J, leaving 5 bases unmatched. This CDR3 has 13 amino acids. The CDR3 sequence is CASSPDRETEAFF. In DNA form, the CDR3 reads TGTGCCAGCAGCCCCGACAGGGAAACTGAAGCTTTCTTT.

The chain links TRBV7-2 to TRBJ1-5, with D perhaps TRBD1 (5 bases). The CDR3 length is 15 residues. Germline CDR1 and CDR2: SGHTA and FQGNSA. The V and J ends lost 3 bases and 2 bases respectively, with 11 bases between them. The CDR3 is CASSFSGGGNQPQHF. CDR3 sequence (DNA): TGTGCCAGCAGCTTTTCGGGGGGTGGCAATCAGCCCCAGCATTTT.

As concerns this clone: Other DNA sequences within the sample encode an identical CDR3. CDR3 in amino acids: CASSSYNSPLHF. For the CDR3, the DNA is TGTGCCAGCAGCTCATATAATTCACCCCTCCACTTT. This chain uses TRBV3-1 (or the pseudogene TRBV3-2) with TRBJ1-6; D gene unclear. Trimming removed 5 bases at V and 4 bases at J, with 3 bases between. This CDR3 is built from 12 residues. The germline CDR1 and CDR2 sequences are LGHDT and YNNKEL (reference sequence).

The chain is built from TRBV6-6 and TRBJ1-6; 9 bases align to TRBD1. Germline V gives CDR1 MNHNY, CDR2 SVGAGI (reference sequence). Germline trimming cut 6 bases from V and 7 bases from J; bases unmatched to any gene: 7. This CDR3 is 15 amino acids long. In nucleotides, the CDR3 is TGTGCCAGCAGGAGTATGGGACAGGGCAATTCACCCCTCCACTTT. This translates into CASRSMGQGNSPLHF.

The DNA for the CDR3 is TGTGCCAGCAGTGAAGCCGCCCGTGGGGGCGCACCCCTCCACTTT. Amino acid sequence: CASSEAARGGAPLHF. The chain combines TRBV2 with TRBJ1-6, with a weak D call TRBD1 (6 bases). V was trimmed by 0 bases and J by 11 bases, leaving 14 bases between them. This CDR3 region has 15 residues. CDR1 and CDR2 (germline): SNHLY, FYNNEI.

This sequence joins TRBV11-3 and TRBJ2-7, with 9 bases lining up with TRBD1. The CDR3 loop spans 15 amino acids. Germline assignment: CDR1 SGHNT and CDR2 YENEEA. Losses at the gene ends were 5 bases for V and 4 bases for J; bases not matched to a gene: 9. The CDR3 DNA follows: TGTGCCAGCAGCCTTAGGCCGGACAGGGGTTACGAGCAGTACTTC. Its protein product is CASSLRPDRGYEQYF.

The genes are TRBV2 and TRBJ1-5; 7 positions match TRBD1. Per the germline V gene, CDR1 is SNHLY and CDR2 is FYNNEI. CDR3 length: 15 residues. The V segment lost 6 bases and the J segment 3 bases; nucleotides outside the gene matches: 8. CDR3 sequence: CASRRQQGPNQPQHF. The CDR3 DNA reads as TGTGCCAGCAGGCGCCAACAGGGGCCCAATCAGCCCCAGCATTTT. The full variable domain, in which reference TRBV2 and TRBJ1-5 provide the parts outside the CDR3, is EPEVTQTPSHQVTQMGQEVILRCVPISNHLYFYWYRQILGQKVEFLVSFYNNEISEKSEIFDDQFSVERPDGSNFTLKIRSTKLEDSAMYFCASRRQQGPNQPQHFGDGTRLSIL.

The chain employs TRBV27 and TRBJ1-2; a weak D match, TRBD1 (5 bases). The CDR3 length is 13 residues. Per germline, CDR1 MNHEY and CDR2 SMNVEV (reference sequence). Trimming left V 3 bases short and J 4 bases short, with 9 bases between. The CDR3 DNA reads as TGTGCCAGCAGTTTGGGGGGAGTCTATGGCTACACCTTC. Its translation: CASSLGGVYGYTF.

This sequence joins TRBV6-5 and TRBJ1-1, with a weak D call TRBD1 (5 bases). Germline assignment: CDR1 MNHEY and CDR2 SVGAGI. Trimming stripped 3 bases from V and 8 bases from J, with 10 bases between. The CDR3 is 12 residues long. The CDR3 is CASSYQGSEAFF. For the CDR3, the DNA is TGTGCCAGCAGTTATCAGGGTTCCGAAGCTTTCTTT.

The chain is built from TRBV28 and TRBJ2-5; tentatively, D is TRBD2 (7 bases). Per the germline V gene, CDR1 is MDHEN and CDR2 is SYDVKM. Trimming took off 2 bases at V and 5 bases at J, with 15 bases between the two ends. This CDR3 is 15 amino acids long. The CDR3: CASSLGGGGLETQYF. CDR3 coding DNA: TGTGCCAGCAGTTTAGGGGGCGGGGGCTTGGAGACCCAGTACTTC.

The CDR3 spells CASSSGGRGRPQHF. CDR3 bases: TGTGCCAGCAGCTCAGGGGGGCGCGGGAGACCCCAGCATTTT. The rearrangement links TRBV13 to TRBJ1-5; 7 positions match TRBD1. V was clipped by 4 bases and J by 10 bases; unmatched bases: 10. The V gene's germline CDR1 is PRHDT and CDR2 FYEKMQ (reference sequence). The CDR3 spans 14 residues.

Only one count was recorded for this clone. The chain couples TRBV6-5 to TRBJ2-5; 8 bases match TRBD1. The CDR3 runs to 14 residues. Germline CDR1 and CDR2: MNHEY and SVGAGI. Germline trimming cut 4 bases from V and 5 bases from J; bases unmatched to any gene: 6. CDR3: CASSSSGGRETQYF. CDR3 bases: TGTGCCAGCAGTTCTTCAGGGGGCAGGGAGACCCAGTACTTC.

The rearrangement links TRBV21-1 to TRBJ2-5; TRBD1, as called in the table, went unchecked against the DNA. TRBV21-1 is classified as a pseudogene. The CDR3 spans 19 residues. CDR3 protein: CASSTRLELRDRGQETQYF. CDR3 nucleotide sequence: TGTGCCAGCAGCACCCGCCTTGAACTCCGGGACAGGGGTCAAGAGACCCAGTACTTC.

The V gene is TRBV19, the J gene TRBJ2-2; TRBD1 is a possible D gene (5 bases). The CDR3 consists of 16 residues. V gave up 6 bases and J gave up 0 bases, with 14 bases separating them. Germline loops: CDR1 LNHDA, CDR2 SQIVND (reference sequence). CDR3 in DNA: TGTGCCAGTAGGAAGGGGTCGAACCCGAACACCGGGGAGCTGTTTTTT. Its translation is CASRKGSNPNTGELFF.

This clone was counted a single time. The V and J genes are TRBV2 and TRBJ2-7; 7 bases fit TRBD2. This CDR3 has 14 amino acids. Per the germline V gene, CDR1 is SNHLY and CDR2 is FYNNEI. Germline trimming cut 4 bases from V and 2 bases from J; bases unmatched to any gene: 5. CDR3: CASSVGLGAYEQYF. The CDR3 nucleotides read TGTGCCAGCAGTGTAGGACTAGGGGCCTACGAGCAGTACTTC.

The CDR3 coding sequence is TGTGCCAGCACCACAGCAGGCTATAATTCACCCCTCCACTTT. Amino acids: CASTTAGYNSPLHF. The J gene is TRBJ1-6, the V gene TRBV11-2, with D unclear. Trimming removed 7 bases from V and 3 bases from J, with 10 bases in between. Per germline, CDR1 SGHAT and CDR2 FQNNGV. The CDR3 has 14 amino acids.

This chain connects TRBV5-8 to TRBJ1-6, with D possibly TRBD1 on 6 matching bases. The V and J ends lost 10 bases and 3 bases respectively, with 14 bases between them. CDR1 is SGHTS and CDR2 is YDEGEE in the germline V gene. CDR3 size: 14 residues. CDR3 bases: TGTGCCTCGAACCGGGACATCTATAATTCACCCCTCCACTTT. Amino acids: CASNRDIYNSPLHF. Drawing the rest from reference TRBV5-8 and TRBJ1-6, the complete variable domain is EAGVTQSPTHLIKTRGQQATLRCSPISGHTSVYWYQQALGLGLQFLLWYDEGEERNRGNFPPRFSGRQFPNYSSELNVNALELEDSALYLCASNRDIYNSPLHFGNGTRLTVT.

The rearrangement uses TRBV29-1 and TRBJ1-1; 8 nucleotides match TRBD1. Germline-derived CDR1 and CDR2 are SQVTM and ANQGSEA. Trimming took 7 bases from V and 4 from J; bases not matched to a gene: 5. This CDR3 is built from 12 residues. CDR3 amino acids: CSGGQESTEAFF. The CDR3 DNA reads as TGCAGCGGGGGACAGGAAAGCACTGAAGCTTTCTTT.

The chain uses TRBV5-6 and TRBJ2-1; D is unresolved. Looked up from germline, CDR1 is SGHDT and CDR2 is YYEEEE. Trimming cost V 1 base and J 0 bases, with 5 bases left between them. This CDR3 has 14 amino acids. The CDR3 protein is CASSLPYSYNEQFF. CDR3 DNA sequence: TGTGCCAGCAGCTTGCCCTACTCCTACAATGAGCAGTTCTTC.